This TCR beta chain comes out of a study of T cells in Graves' hyperthyroidism and ophthalmopathy (dated by TCRdb to the late 2010s). For the study in its entirety: Peripheral blood samples were taken at the time of initial diagnosis, prior to any treatment. Prospective prediction of ophthalmopathy was tested in an independent validation cohort consisting of under 20 hyperthyroidism patients and 15 to 17 patients who later progressed to ophthalmopathy. The 75 to 100 discovery patients were divided at random into training and test sets in a 7:3 ratio. In addition, the study compared T-cell repertoires in thyroid tissue and in blood from about 6 Graves' hyperthyroidism patients. According to the paper, TCR Vbeta CDR3 sequencing was carried out on 135 peripheral blood samples, which came from under 50 ophthalmopathy, roughly 75 hyperthyroidism and roughly 17 progressor patients. After blood sampling, hyperthyroidism patients were treated with methimazole at a starting dose of 30 mg daily, and ophthalmopathy patients were treated with high-dose intravenous methylprednisolone. TCR V-J signatures able to tell the groups apart were searched for in a discovery cohort of approximately 95 patients, of whom 40 to 45 had Graves' ophthalmopathy and 55 to 60 had stable Graves' hyperthyroidism. Broader findings and caveats from the paper: Sample size was not statistically predetermined, and blinding of investigators to group allocation was not performed. In validation, progression to ophthalmopathy was predicted by the model with about 70% sensitivity and 72.22% specificity, a median of 6.5 months before onset. Ophthalmopathy was separated from stable hyperthyroidism by a 13 V-J signature model, with over 85% sensitivity and approximately 84% specificity obtained in cross-validation and 80%/75% obtained in testing. Most expanded thyroid clonotypes (frequency above 0.001) were also found in blood, which suggests that blood repertoires may mirror thyroid immune responses.

TCR beta CDR3 regions were amplified from RNA transcripts. A first-round RT-PCR of the TCR CDR3 used the HTBI primer set with the Qiagen OneStep RT-PCR kit. The libraries were constructed in a second round of multiplex PCR and then size-selected and purified. Paired-end sequencing of the libraries was performed with 100 bp reads on an Illumina HiSeq2000. Per the original workflow: SOAPnuke was used to process the raw data, with reads discarded if the reads contained adapters or uncalled bases, had a mean Phred below 15, or lacked an exact constant-primer or identifier match. High-quality paired reads were merged using COPE v1.2.5, and each unique nucleotide sequence was defined as a clonotype. MiTCR v1.1 was used to align the clonotypes against IMGT TRBV, TRBD and TRBJ reference segments. The analysis included only V-J combinations with a frequency above 0.0001, which together covered roughly 99% of the repertoires. A TCS score was defined as the ratio of F50 (clonal expansion) to E x V (chaos), with BLOSUM62-based TCRdist applied between CDR3 peptides within each V-J. Welch's t-statistics and random forest reduced roughly 540 V-J features to 13, which were used in a naive Bayes classifier (R e1071). In-frame beta chains were kept once TCRdb had trimmed the public reads at Q25 with fastp and called clones with MiXCR. Every entry covers one CDR3 protein and lists the most common genes and DNA from its rows. None of the V and J calls come from the authors' own analysis; TCRdb made them. This sample comprises about 460,000 distinct CDR3 sequences, less than 25% of them detected only once. Of the sample, about 53% falls within the top ten clones.

This clonotype has a handful of counts. The clone's antigen remains unknown. There are no base qualities to consult, and no much larger clone falls within one base. In the ophthalmopathy patients, disease was moderately to severely active, with a Clinical Activity Score of 3 or more, a NOSPECS grade of 4 or more, and a duration of less than 3 months. The study excluded patients with uncontrolled infections, other autoimmune diseases, pregnancy or lactation. Diagnoses were based on clinical symptoms, serum thyroxine and TRAb, thyroid ultrasound and orbital computed tomography. PBMCs were separated from under 12 ml of fresh peripheral blood using Ficoll-Paque density gradient centrifugation. Total RNA was extracted with Trizol reagent, and quality was checked on an Agilent 2100 Bioanalyzer. The material sequenced was blood. The receptor was derived from an older woman with Graves' ophthalmopathy.

The nucleotides are TGTGCTAGTGGCCTCGAACAGGGGAGGTCTGAAGCTTTCTTT. Its translation reads: CASGLEQGRSEAFF. This receptor chain uses TRBV12-5 and TRBJ1-1, and 7 bases in between align with TRBD1. CDR1 LGHNT and CDR2 FRNRAP were looked up in the germline V gene. Here V drops 6 bases and J drops 6 bases, and the junction holds 10 bases not matched to any gene. Including cysteine and phenylalanine, the CDR3 has 14 amino acids. Only the CDR3 portion is preserved as DNA: 42 bases, with reading frame beginning at the first base. Reference TRBV12-5 and TRBJ1-1 genes cover what lies past the CDR3, so the full variable domain is DARVTQTPRHKVTEMGQEVTMRCQPILGHNTVFWYRQTMMQGLELLAYFRNRAPLDDSGMPKDRFSAEMPDATLATLKIQPSEPRDSAVYFCASGLEQGRSEAFFGQGTRLTVV.